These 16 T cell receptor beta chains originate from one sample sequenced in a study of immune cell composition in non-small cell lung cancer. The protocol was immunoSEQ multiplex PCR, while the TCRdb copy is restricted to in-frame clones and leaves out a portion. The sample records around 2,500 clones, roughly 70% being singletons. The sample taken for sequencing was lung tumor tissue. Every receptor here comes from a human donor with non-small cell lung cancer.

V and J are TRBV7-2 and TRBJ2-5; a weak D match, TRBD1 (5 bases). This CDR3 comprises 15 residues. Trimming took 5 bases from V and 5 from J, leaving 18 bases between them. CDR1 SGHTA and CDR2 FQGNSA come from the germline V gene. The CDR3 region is CASSPRPQGHETQYF. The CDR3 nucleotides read TGTGCCAGCAGCCCCCGTCCCCAGGGCCATGAGACCCAGTACTTC.

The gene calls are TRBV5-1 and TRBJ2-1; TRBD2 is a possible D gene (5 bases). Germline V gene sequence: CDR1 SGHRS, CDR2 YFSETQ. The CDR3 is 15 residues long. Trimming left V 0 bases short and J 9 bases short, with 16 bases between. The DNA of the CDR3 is TGCGCCAGCAGCTTGGACAGTAGGAGCGGAGGTGAGCAGTTCTTC. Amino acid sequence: CASSLDSRSGGEQFF.

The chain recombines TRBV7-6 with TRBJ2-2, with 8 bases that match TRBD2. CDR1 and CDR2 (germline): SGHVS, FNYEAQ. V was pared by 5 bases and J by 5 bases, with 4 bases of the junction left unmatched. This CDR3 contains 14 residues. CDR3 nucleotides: TGTGCCAGCAGCCCCCGGGAGGGAACCGGGGAGCTGTTTTTT. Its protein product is CASSPREGTGELFF.

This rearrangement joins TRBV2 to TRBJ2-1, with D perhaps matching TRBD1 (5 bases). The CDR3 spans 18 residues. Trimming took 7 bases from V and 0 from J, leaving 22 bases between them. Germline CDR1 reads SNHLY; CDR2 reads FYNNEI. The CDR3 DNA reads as TGTGCCAGCACCAAGGGGATTTTTGCGGCGAGCTCCTACAATGAGCAGTTCTTC. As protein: CASTKGIFAASSYNEQFF. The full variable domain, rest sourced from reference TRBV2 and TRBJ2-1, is EPEVTQTPSHQVTQMGQEVILRCVPISNHLYFYWYRQILGQKVEFLVSFYNNEISEKSEIFDDQFSVERPDGSNFTLKIRSTKLEDSAMYFCASTKGIFAASSYNEQFFGPGTRLTVL.

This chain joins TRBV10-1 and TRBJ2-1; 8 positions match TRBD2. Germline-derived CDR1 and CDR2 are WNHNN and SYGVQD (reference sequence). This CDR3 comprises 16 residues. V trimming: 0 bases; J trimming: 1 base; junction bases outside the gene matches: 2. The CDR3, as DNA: TGCGCCAGCAGTGAGTCGTCGGGAGGGTCCTACAATGAGCAGTTCTTC. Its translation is CASSESSGGSYNEQFF.

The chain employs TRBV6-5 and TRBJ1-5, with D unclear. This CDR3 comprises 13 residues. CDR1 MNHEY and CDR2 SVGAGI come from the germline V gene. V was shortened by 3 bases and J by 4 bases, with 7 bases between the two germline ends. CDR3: CASSYSQNQPQHF. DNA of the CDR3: TGTGCCAGCAGTTATTCCCAAAATCAGCCCCAGCATTTT.

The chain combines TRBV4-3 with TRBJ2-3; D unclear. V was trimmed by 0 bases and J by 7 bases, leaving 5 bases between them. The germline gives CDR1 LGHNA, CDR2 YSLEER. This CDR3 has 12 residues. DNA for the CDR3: TGCGCCAGCAGCCAAGATCAATATACGCAGTATTTT. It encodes CASSQDQYTQYF.

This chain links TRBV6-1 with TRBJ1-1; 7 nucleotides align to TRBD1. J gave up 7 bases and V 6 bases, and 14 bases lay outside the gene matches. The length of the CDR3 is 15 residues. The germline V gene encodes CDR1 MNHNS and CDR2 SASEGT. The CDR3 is CASRVDPTGAIEAFF. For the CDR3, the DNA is TGTGCCAGCAGGGTTGATCCAACAGGGGCTATTGAAGCTTTCTTT.

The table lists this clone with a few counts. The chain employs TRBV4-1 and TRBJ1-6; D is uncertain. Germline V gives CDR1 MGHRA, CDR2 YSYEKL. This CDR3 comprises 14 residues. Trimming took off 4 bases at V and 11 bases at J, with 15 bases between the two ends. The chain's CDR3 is CASSPRAEGTPLHF. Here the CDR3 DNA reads TGCGCCAGCAGCCCTCGGGCCGAGGGAACACCCCTCCACTTT.

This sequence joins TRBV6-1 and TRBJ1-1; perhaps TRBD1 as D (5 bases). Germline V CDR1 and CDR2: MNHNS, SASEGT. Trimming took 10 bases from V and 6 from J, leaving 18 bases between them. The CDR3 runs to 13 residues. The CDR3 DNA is TGTGCCACCCTAGGGGTTCCGGGGGCTGAAGCTTTCTTT. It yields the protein CATLGVPGAEAFF.

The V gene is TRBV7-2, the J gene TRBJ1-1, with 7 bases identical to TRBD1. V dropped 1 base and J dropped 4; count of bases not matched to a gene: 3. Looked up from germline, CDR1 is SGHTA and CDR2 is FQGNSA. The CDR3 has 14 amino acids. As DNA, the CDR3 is TGTGCCAGCAGCTTAGTTCAGGGGGGCACTGAAGCTTTCTTT. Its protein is CASSLVQGGTEAFF.

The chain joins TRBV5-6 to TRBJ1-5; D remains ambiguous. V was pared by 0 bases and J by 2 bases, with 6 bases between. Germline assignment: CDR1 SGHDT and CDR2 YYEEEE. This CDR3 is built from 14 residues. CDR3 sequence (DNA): TGTGCCAGCAGCTTGGGGCTCGGCAATCAGCCCCAGCATTTT. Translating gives CASSLGLGNQPQHF.

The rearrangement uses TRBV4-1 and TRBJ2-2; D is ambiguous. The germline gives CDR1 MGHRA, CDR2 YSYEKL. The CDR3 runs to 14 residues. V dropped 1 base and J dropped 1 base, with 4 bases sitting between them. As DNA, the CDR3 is TGCGCCAGCAGCCAAGGACAGAACACCGGGGAGCTGTTTTTT. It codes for CASSQGQNTGELFF.

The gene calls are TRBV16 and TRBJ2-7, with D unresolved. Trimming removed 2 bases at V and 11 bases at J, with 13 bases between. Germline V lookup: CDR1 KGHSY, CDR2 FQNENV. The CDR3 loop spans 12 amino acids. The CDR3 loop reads CASSQGTVDKYF. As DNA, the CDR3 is TGTGCCAGCAGCCAAGGCACAGTCGATAAGTACTTC.

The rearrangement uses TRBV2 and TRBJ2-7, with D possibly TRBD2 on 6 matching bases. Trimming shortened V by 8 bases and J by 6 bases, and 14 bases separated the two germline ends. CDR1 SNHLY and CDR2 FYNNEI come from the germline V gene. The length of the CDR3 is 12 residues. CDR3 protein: CASRPTGGEQYF. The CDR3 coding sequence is TGTGCCAGCCGCCCGACCGGGGGCGAGCAGTACTTC.

The CDR3 loop reads CASRERGRISSGNTIYF. The CDR3 nucleotides read TGTGCCAGCAGGGAACGGGGTCGGATTTCCTCTGGAAACACCATATATTTT. The V call is TRBV6-1, the J call TRBJ1-3; no reliable D call. Trimming removed 6 bases at V and 0 bases at J, with 18 bases between. The length of the CDR3 is 17 residues. Per germline, CDR1 MNHNS and CDR2 SASEGT.